These T cell receptor beta chains were read from a single sample in a study of cytomegalovirus exposure and HLA in healthy donors. Only in-frame clones appear in the TCRdb table, and some are missing; sequencing was by immunoSEQ multiplex PCR. The sample yields 80,000 to 95,000 clones, about 79% seen once. Sample: PBMCs. The receptors stem from a young man in good health and CMV-seropositive. CDR3s include the opening cysteine and the closing phenylalanine or tryptophan. D genes are given only for firm matches. Some rows mark clone size as missing; the rest say once, few, many or name a class of expanded clone.

v_gene: TRBV28
d_gene: -
abundance: few
j_gene: TRBJ1-5
CDR3nt: TGTGCCAGCAGTCGCCGGGTCGATATACGCAATCAGCCCCAGCATTTT
CDR3aa: CASSRRVDIRNQPQHF

v_gene: TRBV19
d_gene: -
abundance: few
j_gene: TRBJ1-1
CDR3nt: TGTGCCAGTTTACGGGGGTTTGAAGCTTTCTTT
CDR3aa: CASLRGFEAFF

v_gene: TRBV5-1
d_gene: -
abundance: -
j_gene: TRBJ1-1
CDR3nt: TGCGCCAGCAGAACTATGAACACTGAAGCTTTCTTT
CDR3aa: CASRTMNTEAFF

v_gene: TRBV29-1
d_gene: -
abundance: -
j_gene: TRBJ1-1
CDR3nt: TGCAGCGTTGTGGTGGCAGGGGATGCCGAAGCTTTCTTT
CDR3aa: CSVVVAGDAEAFF

v_gene: TRBV4-1
d_gene: -
abundance: -
j_gene: TRBJ2-1
CDR3nt: TGCGCCAGCAGCCAAGATCTGTCAGTGAGAGGCTCCTACAATGAGCAGTTCTTC
CDR3aa: CASSQDLSVRGSYNEQFF

v_gene: TRBV4-1
d_gene: -
abundance: -
j_gene: TRBJ2-6
CDR3nt: TGCGCCAGCAGCCAAGATAGGGGGGAGGGAATGAGGGGGGCCAACGTCCTGACTTTC
CDR3aa: CASSQDRGEGMRGANVLTF

v_gene: TRBV5-1
d_gene: -
abundance: once
j_gene: TRBJ2-1
CDR3nt: TGCGCCAGCAGCTTGGGGGACACGGAGTTCTTC
CDR3aa: CASSLGDTEFF

v_gene: TRBV29-1
d_gene: TRBD2
abundance: -
j_gene: TRBJ2-1
CDR3nt: TGCAGCGTACCCTTAGCGGGAGACGAGTACAATGAGCAGTTCTTC
CDR3aa: CSVPLAGDEYNEQFF

v_gene: TRBV11-2
d_gene: -
abundance: -
j_gene: TRBJ2-7
CDR3nt: TGTGCCAGCAGCCCTCTACGGGGGCAGTACTTC
CDR3aa: CASSPLRGQYF

v_gene: TRBV2
d_gene: -
abundance: -
j_gene: TRBJ2-4
CDR3nt: TGTGCCAGCAGTGGCCAACTAGACAGGATTCTAGCCAAAAACATTCAGTACTTC
CDR3aa: CASSGQLDRILAKNIQYF

v_gene: TRBV9
d_gene: -
abundance: -
j_gene: TRBJ2-7
CDR3nt: TGTGCCAGCAGCGTAGGGAGTCCCGGATACGAGCAGTACTTC
CDR3aa: CASSVGSPGYEQYF

v_gene: TRBV28
d_gene: -
abundance: -
j_gene: TRBJ1-1
CDR3nt: TGTGCCAGCAGTGGATTGGGGGGGATCACTGAAGCTTTCTTT
CDR3aa: CASSGLGGITEAFF

v_gene: TRBV6-6
d_gene: -
abundance: -
j_gene: TRBJ1-2
CDR3nt: TGTGCCAGCAGTTGGGGTCAAGTCGTGGGGCCGGACTACACCTTC
CDR3aa: CASSWGQVVGPDYTF

v_gene: TRBV6-4
d_gene: -
abundance: -
j_gene: TRBJ1-5
CDR3nt: TGTGCCAGCAGAGAACCACAGGGACTATGGAATCAGCCCCAGCATTTT
CDR3aa: CASREPQGLWNQPQHF

v_gene: TRBV9
d_gene: -
abundance: -
j_gene: TRBJ1-1
CDR3nt: TGTGCCAGCAGCGTAGGGACTGAGTGGGACACTGAAGCTTTCTTT
CDR3aa: CASSVGTEWDTEAFF

v_gene: TRBV7-2
d_gene: TRBD2
abundance: -
j_gene: TRBJ2-3
CDR3nt: TGTGCCAGCAGCACCCAAGCGGGAGGGTACACAGATACGCAGTATTTT
CDR3aa: CASSTQAGGYTDTQYF

v_gene: TRBV29-1
d_gene: TRBD2
abundance: -
j_gene: TRBJ2-1
CDR3nt: TGCAGCGTTGGTCGTCTAGCGGGAGGAACAGTGCATCCGGGTGAGCAGTTCTTC
CDR3aa: CSVGRLAGGTVHPGEQFF

v_gene: TRBV4-1
d_gene: -
abundance: few
j_gene: TRBJ1-5
CDR3nt: TGCGCCAGCAGCAAGTGGTGGTCCGCGGGGCAGCCCCAGCATTTT
CDR3aa: CASSKWWSAGQPQHF

v_gene: TRBV13
d_gene: TRBD1
abundance: -
j_gene: TRBJ2-7
CDR3nt: TGTGCCAGCAGCTTCGACAGGGCCCTTTTGGGGCAGTACTTC
CDR3aa: CASSFDRALLGQYF

v_gene: TRBV6-1
d_gene: -
abundance: -
j_gene: TRBJ2-7
CDR3nt: TGTGCCAGCAGTGAATGGGGACGACAGGCAAGCATGGACGAGCAGTACTTC
CDR3aa: CASSEWGRQASMDEQYF

v_gene: TRBV6-5
d_gene: -
abundance: -
j_gene: TRBJ2-3
CDR3nt: TGTGCCAGTATGAGAGGAAATACGCAGTATTTT
CDR3aa: CASMRGNTQYF

v_gene: TRBV4-2
d_gene: -
abundance: once
j_gene: TRBJ2-6
CDR3nt: TGTGCCAGCAGCCCAGGGGGGGCCAACGTCCTGACTTTC
CDR3aa: CASSPGGANVLTF

v_gene: TRBV6-5
d_gene: -
abundance: -
j_gene: TRBJ1-1
CDR3nt: TGTGCCAGCCGAGCGAGGGTTATCACTGAAGCTTTCTTT
CDR3aa: CASRARVITEAFF

v_gene: TRBV6-1
d_gene: -
abundance: -
j_gene: TRBJ2-7
CDR3nt: TGTGCCGGCCGATGGAGAGCCGGCAACGAGCAGTACTTC
CDR3aa: CAGRWRAGNEQYF

v_gene: TRBV2
d_gene: -
abundance: -
j_gene: TRBJ1-1
CDR3nt: TGTGCCAGCAGGACAGAAGCTTTCTTT
CDR3aa: CASRTEAFF

v_gene: TRBV6-5
d_gene: -
abundance: once
j_gene: TRBJ2-7
CDR3nt: TGTGCCAGCAGTCCTTTTCGACAGTCCTACGAGCAGTACTTC
CDR3aa: CASSPFRQSYEQYF

v_gene: TRBV6-5
d_gene: -
abundance: once
j_gene: TRBJ2-6
CDR3nt: TGTGCCAGCAGATCAAGGAGCTCTGGGGCCAACGTCCTGACTTTC
CDR3aa: CASRSRSSGANVLTF

v_gene: TRBV5-4
d_gene: TRBD2
abundance: few
j_gene: TRBJ2-7
CDR3nt: TGTGCCAGCAGCCCGCTAGCGGGAGCGGTCTCCTACGAGCAGTACTTC
CDR3aa: CASSPLAGAVSYEQYF

v_gene: TRBV10-3
d_gene: TRBD2
abundance: -
j_gene: TRBJ2-5
CDR3nt: TGTGCCATCAGTATGGGACTACCTAACCAAGAGACCCAGTACTTC
CDR3aa: CAISMGLPNQETQYF

v_gene: TRBV9
d_gene: TRBD1
abundance: -
j_gene: TRBJ2-1
CDR3nt: TGTGCCAGCAGCACTGGGACAGGCTGGGATGAGCAGTTCTTC
CDR3aa: CASSTGTGWDEQFF

v_gene: TRBV21-1
d_gene: -
abundance: -
j_gene: TRBJ2-7
CDR3nt: TGTGCCAGCACCCTAACCCTCGTTTACGAGCAGTACTTC
CDR3aa: CASTLTLVYEQYF

v_gene: TRBV28
d_gene: -
abundance: -
j_gene: TRBJ1-2
CDR3nt: TGTGCCAGCAATCAGGGGAACTATGGCTACACCTTC
CDR3aa: CASNQGNYGYTF

v_gene: TRBV28
d_gene: -
abundance: -
j_gene: TRBJ2-7
CDR3nt: TGTGCCAGCAGTACGAACTACTACGAGCAGTACTTC
CDR3aa: CASSTNYYEQYF

v_gene: TRBV11-2
d_gene: TRBD1
abundance: -
j_gene: TRBJ1-1
CDR3nt: TGTGCCAGCAGCACCCCTTCGACAGGGTCTGAAGCTTTCTTT
CDR3aa: CASSTPSTGSEAFF

v_gene: TRBV25-1
d_gene: -
abundance: -
j_gene: TRBJ2-5
CDR3nt: TGTGCCAGCAGTGAACGCCAACTACGGCGAGAGACCCAGTACTTC
CDR3aa: CASSERQLRRETQYF

v_gene: TRBV9
d_gene: TRBD1
abundance: -
j_gene: TRBJ1-1
CDR3nt: TGTGCCAGCAGCGTACGGGACAGGGGTGACACTGAAGCTTTCTTT
CDR3aa: CASSVRDRGDTEAFF

v_gene: TRBV10-3
d_gene: TRBD2
abundance: few
j_gene: TRBJ2-7
CDR3nt: TGTGCCATCAGGCCTGGCGGGAGGGCCTACGAGCAGTACTTC
CDR3aa: CAIRPGGRAYEQYF

v_gene: TRBV11-2
d_gene: -
abundance: -
j_gene: TRBJ2-1
CDR3nt: TGTGCCAGCAGGCGCATCAATGACCCGAGGGCCTACAATGAGCAGTTCTTC
CDR3aa: CASRRINDPRAYNEQFF

v_gene: TRBV14
d_gene: -
abundance: -
j_gene: TRBJ1-1
CDR3nt: TGTGCCAGCAGCCACTTGGGTTCTGGGGCCACTGAAGCTTTCTTT
CDR3aa: CASSHLGSGATEAFF

v_gene: TRBV10-1
d_gene: TRBD1
abundance: -
j_gene: TRBJ2-3
CDR3nt: TGCGCCAGCAGCCGGGACAGGGGCACAGATACGCAGTATTTT
CDR3aa: CASSRDRGTDTQYF

v_gene: TRBV18
d_gene: -
abundance: -
j_gene: TRBJ2-5
CDR3nt: TGTGCCAGCTCACAAAAACAGGGTGAATCGGTGAGCCAGTACTTC
CDR3aa: CASSQKQGESVSQYF

v_gene: TRBV9
d_gene: -
abundance: -
j_gene: TRBJ1-1
CDR3nt: TGTGCCAGCAGCGTAGCTGGGGGCGCGGACGCTTTCTTT
CDR3aa: CASSVAGGADAFF

v_gene: TRBV4-1
d_gene: TRBD1
abundance: -
j_gene: TRBJ2-7
CDR3nt: TGCGCCAGCAGCACCCGGACAGGGCCCGCTAGGGAGCAGTACTTC
CDR3aa: CASSTRTGPAREQYF

v_gene: TRBV10-2
d_gene: -
abundance: -
j_gene: TRBJ2-7
CDR3nt: TGCGCCAGCAGTGAAGACTACTCCCATTCCTACGAGCAGTACTTC
CDR3aa: CASSEDYSHSYEQYF

v_gene: TRBV28
d_gene: -
abundance: -
j_gene: TRBJ1-1
CDR3nt: TGTGCCAGCAGAGGAGGGGTCGGTGCGGACACTGAAGCTTTCTTT
CDR3aa: CASRGGVGADTEAFF

v_gene: TRBV6-4
d_gene: TRBD1
abundance: -
j_gene: TRBJ1-2
CDR3nt: TGTGCCAGCAGTCAGACAGGGGGCGAGGGCTATGGCTACACCTTC
CDR3aa: CASSQTGGEGYGYTF

v_gene: TRBV4-1
d_gene: TRBD1
abundance: -
j_gene: TRBJ1-2
CDR3nt: TGCGCCAGCAGCCAAGAGGGGGACAGGGATCGAGGCTACACCTTC
CDR3aa: CASSQEGDRDRGYTF

v_gene: TRBV7-8
d_gene: -
abundance: -
j_gene: TRBJ1-1
CDR3nt: TGTGCCAGCAGCTTATCCCTGGACAGGAACACTGAAGCTTTCTTT
CDR3aa: CASSLSLDRNTEAFF

v_gene: TRBV2
d_gene: TRBD1
abundance: -
j_gene: TRBJ1-1
CDR3nt: TGTGCCAGCAGCAGGGACAGGGGGCCAGCTTTCTTT
CDR3aa: CASSRDRGPAFF

v_gene: TRBV6-1
d_gene: -
abundance: many
j_gene: TRBJ1-3
CDR3nt: TGTGCCAGCAGCGTTGTTATCTCTGGAAACACCATATATTTT
CDR3aa: CASSVVISGNTIYF

v_gene: TRBV28
d_gene: TRBD1
abundance: -
j_gene: TRBJ1-4
CDR3nt: TGTGCCAGCAGTTTAACAGGGGGGAATGAAAAACTGTTTTTT
CDR3aa: CASSLTGGNEKLFF

v_gene: TRBV6-6
d_gene: -
abundance: once
j_gene: TRBJ2-7
CDR3nt: TGTGCCAGCAGTTCCCCCACCTACGAGCAGTACTTC
CDR3aa: CASSSPTYEQYF

v_gene: TRBV10-1
d_gene: -
abundance: -
j_gene: TRBJ2-1
CDR3nt: TGCGCCAGCAGTGAGTTTGGGGCCCTCTCCTACAATGAGCAGTTCTTC
CDR3aa: CASSEFGALSYNEQFF

v_gene: TRBV28
d_gene: TRBD1
abundance: -
j_gene: TRBJ2-2
CDR3nt: TGTGCCAGCAGAATTCAGGGGGCGGGTAACACCGGGGAGCTGTTTTTT
CDR3aa: CASRIQGAGNTGELFF

v_gene: TRBV9
d_gene: -
abundance: -
j_gene: TRBJ1-5
CDR3nt: TGTGCCAGCAGCCCGGGGTGGGGCAATCAGCCCCAGCATTTT
CDR3aa: CASSPGWGNQPQHF

v_gene: TRBV5-8
d_gene: TRBD1
abundance: -
j_gene: TRBJ1-2
CDR3nt: TGTGCCAGCAGCTTGCGGGACAGCATCCTCTATGGCTACACCTTC
CDR3aa: CASSLRDSILYGYTF

v_gene: TRBV6-1
d_gene: -
abundance: -
j_gene: TRBJ1-2
CDR3nt: TGTGCCAGCAGTGAGCGGACAGAGTATGGCTACACCTTC
CDR3aa: CASSERTEYGYTF

v_gene: TRBV15
d_gene: TRBD2
abundance: -
j_gene: TRBJ2-1
CDR3nt: TGTGCCACCAGCAGCCCCAAGGAGCGGGAGGCGGGTGAGCAGTTCTTC
CDR3aa: CATSSPKEREAGEQFF

v_gene: TRBV25-1
d_gene: -
abundance: -
j_gene: TRBJ2-2
CDR3nt: TGTGCCAGCAGTGACCGCCGGGGGACCGGCACCGGGGAGCTGTTTTTT
CDR3aa: CASSDRRGTGTGELFF